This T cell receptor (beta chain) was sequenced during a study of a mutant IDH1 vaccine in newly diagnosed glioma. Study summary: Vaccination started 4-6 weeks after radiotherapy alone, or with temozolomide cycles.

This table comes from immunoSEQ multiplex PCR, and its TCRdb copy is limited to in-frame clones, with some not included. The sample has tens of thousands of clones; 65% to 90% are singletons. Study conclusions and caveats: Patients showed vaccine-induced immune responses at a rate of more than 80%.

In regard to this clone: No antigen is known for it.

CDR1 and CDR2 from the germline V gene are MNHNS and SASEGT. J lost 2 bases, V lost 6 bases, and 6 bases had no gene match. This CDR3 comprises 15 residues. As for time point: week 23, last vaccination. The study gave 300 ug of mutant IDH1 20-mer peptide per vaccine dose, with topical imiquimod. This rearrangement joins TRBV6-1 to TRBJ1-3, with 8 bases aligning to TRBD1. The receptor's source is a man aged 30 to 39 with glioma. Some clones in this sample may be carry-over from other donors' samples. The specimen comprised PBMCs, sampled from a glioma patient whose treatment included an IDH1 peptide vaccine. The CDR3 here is CASRRQGSAGNTIYF. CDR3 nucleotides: TGTGCCAGCAGAAGACAGGGGAGCGCTGGAAACACCATATATTTT.